This T cell receptor (beta chain) came from a study of blood T cell repertoires in COVID-19. About the study: The samples span acute and convalescent COVID-19 from the United States, Italy and Spain. From T cells, B-cell-depleted T cells, or PBMCs came the material, which was cDNA or gDNA.

This clone occurred many times. How the authors handled the data: From reference gene primer amplification, estimates of nucleated cell counts were derived. Produced via immunoSEQ multiplex PCR; TCRdb's table is partial and in-frame only. V, J and clone size were drawn from that table, and D and trimming were deduced from the DNA. The profile shows 100,000 to 150,000 clones, 65% to 90% of them singletons. The germline gives CDR1 LGHNT, CDR2 FRNRAP. V trimming: 5 bases; J trimming: 2 bases; junction bases outside the gene matches: 7. The CDR3 runs 15 residues. The sample consisted of peripheral blood. The chain recombines TRBV12-5 with TRBJ1-1, with 8 bases that match TRBD1. The sequence was collected from an elderly woman with acute or convalescent COVID-19. The CDR3 nucleotides read TGTGCTAGTGGTCCCGCAGGGGGCCGAAACACTGAAGCTTTCTTT. The encoded protein is CASGPAGGRNTEAFF.